This T cell receptor (beta chain) was captured in a study of early T cells in non-severe SARS-CoV-2 infection. Points on this clonotype: This may be a read error: a much more frequent sequence differs by one nucleotide.

Individually, cDNA molecules had unique molecular identifiers attached to them. TCRdb independently ran MiXCR on the 5' RACE reads; one entry per CDR3 protein. The profile shows 70,000 to 90,000 distinct CDR3 sequences, just under 15% of them singletons. The CDR3 sequence is 14 residues long. In germline, CDR1 is MNHEY, CDR2 SMNVEV (reference sequence). This receptor was obtained from an adult who was a healthcare worker with PCR-confirmed SARS-CoV-2 infection or an uninfected control (not recorded which). The chain combines TRBV27 with TRBJ1-3; 8 nucleotides align to TRBD1. Sequenced input: whole blood. The CDR3 sequence: CVSRGQASENTIYF. The CDR3 DNA is TGTGTCAGCAGGGGGCAGGCCTCTGAAAACACCATATATTTT.